This entry lists 4 T cell receptor beta chains sequenced from one sample in a study of a mutant IDH1 vaccine in newly diagnosed glioma. Their antigens are not known. Time point indicated: week 47, end of study. Doses comprised 300 ug of mutant IDH1 20-mer peptide each, plus topical imiquimod. TCRdb keeps only in-frame clones here, not all; method: immunoSEQ multiplex PCR. The sample consists of about 94,000 clones, roughly nine tenths of them appearing once. Sample: PBMCs, taken from a glioma patient whose treatment included an IDH1 peptide vaccine. These receptors all come from a woman aged 50 to 60 with glioma.

This chain uses TRBV10-2 with TRBJ2-6; the D gene is possibly TRBD1 (5 bases). Deletions cut 5 bases from V and 0 bases from J, with 17 bases between. This CDR3 has 18 amino acids. Germline V gene sequence: CDR1 WSHSY, CDR2 SAAADI. Written as DNA, the CDR3 is TGCGCCAGCAGTTGGACACTCGACCCCTACTCTGGGGCCAACGTCCTGACTTTC. Translated, it gives CASSWTLDPYSGANVLTF.

CDR3 sequence: CASSSQGPYEQYF. CDR3 coding DNA: TGCGCCAGCAGCTCCCAGGGGCCCTACGAGCAGTACTTC. V and J are TRBV5-1 and TRBJ2-7; a possible D gene is TRBD1 (6 bases). Trimming removed 3 bases at V and 2 bases at J, with 9 bases between. Per the germline V gene, CDR1 is SGHRS and CDR2 is YFSETQ. CDR3 length equals 13 residues.

The rearrangement joins TRBV7-9 to TRBJ2-5; 8 nucleotides align to TRBD2. The J call is uncertain, as TRBJ2-7 better fits the DNA end. Germline V gene data show CDR1 as SEHNR and CDR2 as FQNEAQ (reference sequence). This CDR3 comprises 14 residues. CDR3 DNA sequence: TGTGCCAGCAGTCTAGCGGGCCTCCAGTACGAGCAGTACTTC. It yields the protein CASSLAGLQYEQYF.

This chain joins TRBV27 and TRBJ2-7, with 11 bases aligning to TRBD1. After removal of 4 bases from V and 4 bases from J, the junction contained 12 bases not matched to a gene. Per the germline V gene, CDR1 is MNHEY and CDR2 is SMNVEV (reference sequence). The CDR3 is 17 residues long. The CDR3 protein is CASSSLRTGGFWYEQYF. The CDR3 nucleotides are TGTGCCAGCAGTTCTCTTCGGACAGGGGGCTTCTGGTACGAGCAGTACTTC.